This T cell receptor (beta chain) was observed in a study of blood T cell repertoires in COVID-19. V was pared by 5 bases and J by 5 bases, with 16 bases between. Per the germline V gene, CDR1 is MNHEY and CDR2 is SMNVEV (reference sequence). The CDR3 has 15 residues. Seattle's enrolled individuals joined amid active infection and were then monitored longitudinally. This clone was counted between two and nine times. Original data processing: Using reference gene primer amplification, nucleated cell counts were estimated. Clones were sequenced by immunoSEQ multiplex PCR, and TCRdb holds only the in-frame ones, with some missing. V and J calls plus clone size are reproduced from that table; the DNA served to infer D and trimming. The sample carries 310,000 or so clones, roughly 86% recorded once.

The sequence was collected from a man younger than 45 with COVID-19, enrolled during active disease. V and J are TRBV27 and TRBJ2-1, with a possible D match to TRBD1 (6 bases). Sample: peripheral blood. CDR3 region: CASSPGAPHDNEQFF. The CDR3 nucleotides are TGTGCCAGCAGTCCAGGGGCACCCCACGACAATGAGCAGTTCTTC.